This paragraph reports one T cell receptor beta chain. Its antigen is unknown. 13 Jbeta primers and 60 Vbeta primers were used for the PCR. Profiling relied on immunoSEQ multiplex PCR, and the TCRdb table lists in-frame clones only, not all of them. The repertoire holds approximately 190,000 clones, approximately 11% seen once, with under 10% in the top ten. Germline V gene sequence: CDR1 LGHNA, CDR2 YSLEER. The V gene lost 1 base and the J gene lost 0 bases, with 16 bases spanning the gap. The length of the CDR3 is 19 residues. This sample is part of a study of cytomegalovirus exposure and HLA in healthy donors. The study, taken as a whole, reports: Earlier results showed most TCR beta V segments being productive about 90% or about 30% of the time. Among CMV-associated TCR beta chains, most appeared HLA-restricted in a later analysis. In vitro assays verified that a few CMV-associated chains recognized CMV antigens specifically. Follow-up analysis later connected one missense variant in DCLRE1C with trimming of TCR beta V- and J-genes.

Sequencing was done on a sample of PBMCs. The TCR originated in a man aged 45 to 65 in good health and CMV-seropositive. The J gene is TRBJ1-6, the V gene TRBV4-3; a possible D gene is TRBD1 (5 bases). The CDR3 coding sequence is TGCGCCAGCAGCCAAGTTAGGGGCAGGAAGAGCTCCTATAATTCACCCCTCCACTTT. It codes for CASSQVRGRKSSYNSPLHF.